This TCR beta chain was captured by sequencing in a study of blood T cell repertoires in COVID-19. Study-wide context: The United States, Italy and Spain were the sources of the acute and convalescent COVID-19 samples.

Clones were read by immunoSEQ multiplex PCR, and TCRdb kept only the in-frame ones, dropping some. The repertoire has roughly 250,000 clones, roughly 90% of them found once; the top ten carry around 7.8%. The CDR3 length is 15 residues. Germline assignment: CDR1 SGHRS and CDR2 YFSETQ. The V and J ends lost 5 bases and 3 bases, in that order; junction bases with no gene match: 6. The receptor was derived from a man between 60 and 75 years old who had recovered from COVID-19. The chain has TRBV5-1 and TRBJ2-5; 11 positions agree with TRBD2. The sample consisted of peripheral blood. DNA of the CDR3: TGCGCCAGCAGACGACTAGCGGGATCGAAAGAGACCCAGTACTTC. This sequence encodes CASRRLAGSKETQYF.